Here is one TCR beta chain with its context. V shed 10 bases and J shed 11 bases, with 22 bases lying between them. The germline V gene has CDR1 MNHEY and CDR2 SVGAGI. The CDR3 is 13 amino acids. This table comes from immunoSEQ multiplex PCR, and its TCRdb copy is limited to in-frame clones, with some not included. The repertoire holds about 350,000 clones, with around 90% as singletons. This specimen belongs to a study of Ad26.COV2.S vaccination and SARS-CoV-2 variants. The source of this sequence is a human donor who had recovered from COVID-19. The chain links TRBV6-5 to TRBJ2-3; no clear D. The sample here was peripheral blood, taken after recovery from COVID-19. CDR3 residues: CATDESPSREQYF. Written as DNA, the CDR3 is TGTGCCACCGACGAATCCCCCAGTCGTGAGCAGTATTTT.